Presented here are 25 T cell receptor beta chains from one specimen sequenced in a study of identical twins. MiXCR, run by TCRdb on the 5' RACE reads, gives a single entry per CDR3 protein. The table records about 240,000 distinct CDR3 sequences, over 9.5% of them present only once. This sample was shared with a second study, whose subject was yellow fever vaccine responses in identical twins.

The sample consisted of memory (CD45RO+) T cells sorted from blood. The receptors shown here come from a woman aged 18-35 years in good health.

V gene TRBV18 combines with J gene TRBJ2-1; tentative D call: TRBD1 (6 bases). From germline, CDR1 is KGHSH and CDR2 LQKENI. Trimming left V 4 bases short and J 8 bases short, with 12 bases between. The CDR3 has 13 amino acids. The CDR3 DNA sequence: TGTGCCAGCTCACTCAGCAGGGGAGATGAGCAGTTCTTC. This translates into CASSLSRGDEQFF.

Note on this clonotype: Just one base apart from a much larger clone, this may be a read error. V and J are TRBV6-4 and TRBJ2-1; no clear D. Germline lookup yields CDR1 MRHNA and CDR2 SNTAGT. The ends were cut back, 0 bases at V and 0 bases at J, with 6 bases in the middle. CDR3 length: 15 amino acids. CDR3 loop: CASSDSVGSYNEQFF. The DNA of the CDR3 is TGTGCCAGCAGTGACTCGGTGGGCTCCTACAATGAGCAGTTCTTC.

This clonotype has just a few counts. V gene TRBV6-1 combines with J gene TRBJ2-7; no clear D. Per germline, CDR1 MNHNS and CDR2 SASEGT. The CDR3 length is 13 residues. V lost 5 bases and J 2 bases, leaving 10 bases between the germline ends. DNA of the CDR3: TGTGCCAGCAGTCCGAACAAGCCCTACGAGCAGTACTTC. It specifies CASSPNKPYEQYF.

V and J are TRBV6-1 and TRBJ2-5, with D tentatively TRBD1 (6 bases). The CDR3 is made up of 16 amino acids. Germline V gene data show CDR1 as MNHNS and CDR2 as SASEGT. V lost 7 bases and J 5 bases, leaving 23 bases between the germline ends. DNA for the CDR3: TGTGCCAGCACCGACCCCCTCACAGGGCGGCAGGAGACCCAGTACTTC. It translates to CASTDPLTGRQETQYF.

This clonotype was seen at least ten times. The chain is built from TRBV28 and TRBJ2-5; 14 nucleotides line up with TRBD2. J gave up 5 bases and V 3 bases, and 2 bases lay outside the gene matches. The CDR3 covers 15 residues. Germline CDR1 is MDHEN and CDR2 is SYDVKM. CDR3 loop: CASSFGTSGSETQYF. DNA for the CDR3: TGTGCCAGCAGTTTCGGGACTAGCGGGAGCGAGACCCAGTACTTC. The full variable domain, with the rest looked up from reference TRBV28 and TRBJ2-5, is DVKVTQSSRYLVKRTGEKVFLECVQDMDHENMFWYRQDPGLGLRLIYFSYDVKMKEKGDIPEGYSVSREKKERFSLILESASTNQTSMYLCASSFGTSGSETQYFGPGTRLLVL.

The V call is TRBV4-3, the J call TRBJ1-2, with 8 bases that match TRBD1. Germline V gene sequence: CDR1 LGHNA, CDR2 YSLEER. After removal of 0 bases from V and 8 bases from J, the junction contained 8 bases not matched to a gene. The CDR3 is made up of 15 amino acids. CDR3 in amino acids: CASSQDQRTGSGYTF. CDR3 nucleotides: TGCGCCAGCAGCCAAGATCAGAGGACAGGGAGCGGCTACACCTTC.

The rearrangement joins TRBV13 to TRBJ2-5, with TRBD2 matching over 11 bases. The trim removed 1 base at V and 4 bases at J, leaving 5 bases unmatched. The CDR3 spans 16 residues. Germline CDR1 PRHDT, CDR2 FYEKMQ (reference sequence). The CDR3 loop is CASSLAASGRPETQYF. Written as DNA, the CDR3 is TGTGCCAGCAGCTTAGCTGCTAGCGGGAGGCCAGAGACCCAGTACTTC.

This clonotype was recorded many times. The V and J genes are TRBV12-3 or TRBV12-4 and TRBJ2-5; no definite D call. This CDR3 is built from 14 residues. Trimming pared 5 bases from V and 2 bases from J, leaving 12 bases between. The CDR3, as DNA: TGTGCCAGCAGTCAGGAAGGAATACAAGAGACCCAGTACTTC. Translated: CASSQEGIQETQYF.

The V gene is TRBV3-1, the J gene TRBJ2-1; D may be TRBD2 (6 bases). With 4 bases removed from V and 4 bases from J, the gap between germline ends came to 14 bases. Germline V lookup: CDR1 LGHDT, CDR2 YNNKEL (reference sequence). This CDR3 comprises 15 residues. The CDR3 region has the DNA TGTGCCAGCAGCCCCCGGGACTTTTCATACAATGAGCAGTTCTTC. It translates to CASSPRDFSYNEQFF.

The chain carries TRBV5-1 and TRBJ1-2; weak D call: TRBD1 (6 bases). The germline V gene encodes CDR1 SGHRS and CDR2 YFSETQ. CDR3 length: 17 residues. Trimming took 4 bases from V and 8 from J, leaving 27 bases between them. The CDR3: CASSAAGTKTSPRGYTF. In nucleotides, the CDR3 is TGCGCCAGCAGCGCAGCCGGGACAAAGACTTCACCACGGGGCTACACCTTC.

The V and J genes are TRBV7-3 and TRBJ2-3; D is perhaps TRBD2 (5 bases). V was clipped by 2 bases and J by 1 base, with 7 bases between them. The V gene's germline CDR1 is SGHTA and CDR2 FQGTGA. The CDR3 consists of 14 residues. This chain's CDR3 is CASSLLRGTDTQYF. CDR3 coding DNA: TGTGCCAGCAGCTTATTGCGGGGCACAGATACGCAGTATTTT.

This chain connects TRBV6-5 to TRBJ2-4; D perhaps matches TRBD2 (5 bases). There are 13 residues in the CDR3. Trimming took off 6 bases at V and 3 bases at J, with 9 bases between the two ends. The germline V gene encodes CDR1 MNHEY and CDR2 SVGAGI. CDR3 nucleotides: TGTGCCAGCAGGGACTCGGGCAAAAACATTCAGTACTTC. Residues: CASRDSGKNIQYF.

The chain has TRBV2 and TRBJ2-1, with D possibly TRBD2 on 5 matching bases. Trimming took off 6 bases at V and 14 bases at J, with 20 bases between the two ends. CDR1 is SNHLY and CDR2 is FYNNEI in the germline V gene. This CDR3 is 13 amino acids long. The CDR3 loop reads CASRRVSAAWEFF. CDR3 DNA sequence: TGTGCCAGCAGGCGGGTGTCCGCAGCCTGGGAGTTCTTC.

This clonotype was seen a few times. The CDR3 coding sequence is TGTGCCAGCAGTAGCGGGAGGCTTTCCTACGAGCAGTACTTC. Translation gives CASSSGRLSYEQYF. The V and J genes are TRBV6-1 and TRBJ2-7; 9 bases align to TRBD2. The CDR3 loop spans 14 amino acids. Germline V gene data show CDR1 as MNHNS and CDR2 as SASEGT. V shed 5 bases and J 1 base; nucleotides not matched to a gene: 3.

This clonotype was recorded a few times. In DNA, the CDR3 is TGTGCCAGCAGCCACACAGGGAGCGGAAACACCATATATTTT. It is translated as CASSHTGSGNTIYF. The chain couples TRBV7-9 to TRBJ1-3; D may be TRBD1 (6 bases). Germline loops: CDR1 SEHNR, CDR2 FQNEAQ (reference sequence). The V end lost 5 bases, the J end lost 4 bases, and 12 bases lay between the germline ends. The CDR3 has 14 residues.

This clonotype was seen ten or more times. The chain couples TRBV5-1 to TRBJ2-3; unclear D gene. This CDR3 contains 15 residues. Trimming shortened V by 4 bases and J by 7 bases, and 19 bases separated the two germline ends. CDR1 and CDR2 from the germline V gene are SGHRS and YFSETQ. CDR3 in amino acids: CASSDRMESEYTQYF. The CDR3 nucleotides read TGCGCCAGCAGCGATCGGATGGAGAGCGAATATACGCAGTATTTT.

The V and J genes are TRBV7-2 and TRBJ1-4; no clear D. Per germline, CDR1 SGHTA and CDR2 FQGNSA. This CDR3 has 13 amino acids. Trimming took 2 bases from V and 8 from J, leaving 9 bases between them. CDR3 residues: CASSLLQAEKLFF. CDR3 bases: TGTGCCAGCAGCTTACTTCAGGCGGAAAAACTGTTTTTT.

This clonotype was detected ten times or more. The chain carries TRBV27 and TRBJ1-6; 7 bases are shared with TRBD1. Trimming took 4 bases from V and 4 from J; bases not matched to a gene: 13. The CDR3 spans 18 residues. CDR1 is MNHEY and CDR2 is SMNVEV in the germline V gene (reference sequence). The CDR3 nucleotides read TGTGCCAGCAGTTCACCGATGGGACAGAACACTTATAATTCACCCCTCCACTTT. Its translation is CASSSPMGQNTYNSPLHF.

This clonotype was counted a few times. The V and J genes are TRBV12-3 or TRBV12-4 and TRBJ2-7, with TRBD2 as a possible D gene (6 bases). Trimming took 3 bases from V and 3 from J, leaving 12 bases between them. This CDR3 contains 14 residues. The CDR3 bases are TGTGCCAGCAGTTTCACCGTGGGGGGCTACGAGCAGTACTTC. The encoded protein is CASSFTVGGYEQYF.

The chain employs TRBV7-9 and TRBJ2-2, with TRBD2 matching over 8 bases. The V and J ends lost 1 base and 7 bases, in that order; junction bases with no gene match: 8. Germline CDR1 is SEHNR and CDR2 is FQNEAQ (reference sequence). The CDR3 totals 16 residues. The CDR3 here is CASSLGAGVTVGELFF. The CDR3 bases are TGTGCCAGCAGCTTAGGAGCGGGAGTGACAGTCGGGGAGCTGTTTTTT. Full variable domain (missing parts from reference TRBV7-9 and TRBJ2-2): DTGVSQNPRHKITKRGQNVTFRCDPISEHNRLYWYRQTLGQGPEFLTYFQNEAQLEKSRLLSDRFSAERPKGSFSTLEIQRTEQGDSAMYLCASSLGAGVTVGELFFGEGSRLTVL.

This clonotype was picked up a small number of times. This rearrangement joins TRBV20-1 to TRBJ2-2, with 9 bases identical to TRBD1. Germline loops: CDR1 DFQATT, CDR2 SNEGSKA (reference sequence). V shed 2 bases and J 5 bases; nucleotides not matched to a gene: 9. This CDR3 spans 16 amino acids. CDR3 sequence reads: CSARITGTGRTGELFF. CDR3 sequence (DNA): TGCAGTGCTAGAATAACCGGGACAGGGAGGACCGGGGAGCTGTTTTTT.

The chain recombines TRBV27 with TRBJ2-7, with a tentative D call TRBD2 (6 bases). Germline CDR1 MNHEY, CDR2 SMNVEV (reference sequence). V lost 7 bases, J lost 3 bases, and 16 bases lay in between. The CDR3 runs 14 residues. DNA for the CDR3: TGTGCCAGCACCTTTAAGGTGGGGGGCTACGAGCAGTACTTC. It encodes CASTFKVGGYEQYF.

This clonotype showed up many times. V is TRBV20-1 and J is TRBJ1-2; no clear D gene. CDR3 length: 13 residues. The germline V and J ends were trimmed by 3 bases and 4 bases, with 12 bases remaining between them. Per the germline V gene, CDR1 is DFQATT and CDR2 is SNEGSKA (reference sequence). CDR3: CSASSASVYGYTF. The CDR3 DNA follows: TGCAGTGCTAGCTCAGCTTCTGTCTATGGCTACACCTTC.

The chain has TRBV3-1 and TRBJ2-1; no firm D call. The CDR3 runs 15 residues. V was trimmed by 4 bases and J by 5 bases, leaving 15 bases between them. Per the germline V gene, CDR1 is LGHDT and CDR2 is YNNKEL (reference sequence). The CDR3 nucleotides read TGTGCCAGCAGCCTCCGGGCCCCGAGCAACAATGAGCAGTTCTTC. This encodes CASSLRAPSNNEQFF.

This clonotype was picked up many times. The chain is built from TRBV6-2 or TRBV6-3 and TRBJ1-2, with no clear D. This CDR3 region has 14 residues. The germline CDR1 and CDR2 sequences are MNHEY and SVGEGT. V was cut by 6 bases and J by 6 bases, with 17 bases left in between. CDR3 in amino acids: CASSIGGLGDGYTF. For the CDR3, the DNA is TGTGCCAGCAGCATAGGAGGACTTGGGGATGGCTACACCTTC.